The rows below give T cell receptor beta chains drawn from one sample of a study of Tregs in tolerant kidney transplant recipients. Using immunoSEQ multiplex PCR, the repertoire was profiled, and TCRdb retains in-frame clones only, with some absent. Of around 230,000 clones listed, roughly four fifths are singletons. The specimen was CD4+ T cells from blood. These receptors came from a human donor in good health. The CDR3 runs from the conserved cysteine through the conserved F or W. The order of the fields is D gene, J gene, clone size, V gene, CDR3 protein, CDR3 DNA. D genes are given only for firm matches. Some rows have no size entry. The others give once, few or many, or a class for an expanded clone.

d_gene: TRBD1
j_gene: TRBJ2-2
abundance: .
v_gene: TRBV27
CDR3aa: CASSFWTGLVGELFF
CDR3nt: TGTGCCAGCAGTTTTTGGACAGGGTTAGTCGGGGAGCTGTTTTTT

d_gene: .
j_gene: TRBJ1-5
abundance: .
v_gene: TRBV10-3
CDR3aa: CAISGQGNQPQHF
CDR3nt: TGTGCCATCAGTGGACAGGGCAATCAGCCCCAGCATTTT

d_gene: .
j_gene: TRBJ2-1
abundance: .
v_gene: TRBV7-3
CDR3aa: CASSLAGAGQFF
CDR3nt: TGTGCCAGCAGCTTAGCGGGGGCGGGACAGTTCTTC

d_gene: TRBD2
j_gene: TRBJ2-1
abundance: .
v_gene: TRBV2
CDR3aa: CASSDPGRAKYNEQFF
CDR3nt: TGTGCCAGCAGTGATCCCGGGAGGGCCAAGTACAATGAGCAGTTCTTC

d_gene: TRBD1
j_gene: TRBJ1-1
abundance: .
v_gene: TRBV18
CDR3aa: CASSPQGGVAEAFF
CDR3nt: TGTGCCAGCTCCCCTCAGGGGGGGGTCGCTGAAGCTTTCTTT

d_gene: .
j_gene: TRBJ2-1
abundance: .
v_gene: TRBV7-3
CDR3aa: CASSLTAVGAAFPGNEQFF
CDR3nt: TGTGCCAGCAGCTTAACCGCGGTGGGGGCGGCATTCCCGGGCAATGAGCAGTTCTTC

d_gene: .
j_gene: TRBJ2-2
abundance: .
v_gene: TRBV5-1
CDR3aa: CASKEGPNTGELFF
CDR3nt: TGCGCCAGCAAGGAGGGGCCGAACACCGGGGAGCTGTTTTTT

d_gene: .
j_gene: TRBJ2-3
abundance: .
v_gene: TRBV19
CDR3aa: CASSMAFTDTQYF
CDR3nt: TGTGCCAGTAGTATGGCCTTCACAGATACGCAGTATTTT

d_gene: .
j_gene: TRBJ1-2
abundance: .
v_gene: TRBV11-2
CDR3aa: CASSWDNQYGYTF
CDR3nt: TGTGCCAGCAGCTGGGACAACCAATATGGCTACACCTTC

d_gene: .
j_gene: TRBJ1-1
abundance: .
v_gene: TRBV11-1
CDR3aa: CASSIGRDTEAFF
CDR3nt: TGTGCCAGCAGTATAGGCCGAGACACTGAAGCTTTCTTT

d_gene: TRBD1
j_gene: TRBJ1-1
abundance: few
v_gene: TRBV6-5
CDR3aa: CASSYSNIGRQGAFF
CDR3nt: TGTGCCAGCAGTTACTCGAATATCGGGAGACAGGGCGCTTTCTTT

d_gene: .
j_gene: TRBJ1-2
abundance: .
v_gene: TRBV20-1
CDR3aa: CSAAGGNGYTF
CDR3nt: TGCAGTGCTGCGGGGGGGAACGGCTACACCTTC

d_gene: TRBD2
j_gene: TRBJ2-1
abundance: .
v_gene: TRBV11-3
CDR3aa: CASRAGGLDEQFF
CDR3nt: TGTGCCAGCAGAGCGGGGGGGCTCGATGAGCAGTTCTTC

d_gene: TRBD2
j_gene: TRBJ2-3
abundance: .
v_gene: TRBV15
CDR3aa: CATSPRTSGRSSTDTQYF
CDR3nt: TGTGCCACCAGCCCCCGGACTAGCGGGAGGAGTAGCACAGATACGCAGTATTTT

d_gene: TRBD2
j_gene: TRBJ2-3
abundance: .
v_gene: TRBV7-8
CDR3aa: CASSTSGGPSTDTQYF
CDR3nt: TGTGCCAGCAGCACTAGCGGGGGCCCTAGCACAGATACGCAGTATTTT

d_gene: TRBD1
j_gene: TRBJ2-1
abundance: .
v_gene: TRBV5-1
CDR3aa: CASGAGTGTYNEQFF
CDR3nt: TGCGCCAGCGGGGCGGGGACAGGAACCTACAATGAGCAGTTCTTC

d_gene: .
j_gene: TRBJ1-2
abundance: .
v_gene: TRBV2
CDR3aa: CAGGPFVYGYTF
CDR3nt: TGTGCCGGGGGCCCTTTTGTCTATGGCTACACCTTC

d_gene: .
j_gene: TRBJ2-2
abundance: few
v_gene: TRBV7-9
CDR3aa: CASSRTVAGELFF
CDR3nt: TGTGCCAGCAGCCGGACGGTAGCCGGGGAGCTGTTTTTT

d_gene: TRBD1
j_gene: TRBJ1-1
abundance: .
v_gene: TRBV6-1
CDR3aa: CASRGQLMNTEAFF
CDR3nt: TGTGCCAGCAGGGGACAGCTAATGAACACTGAAGCTTTCTTT

d_gene: .
j_gene: TRBJ1-3
abundance: once
v_gene: TRBV19
CDR3aa: CASSKTGTGNTIYF
CDR3nt: TGTGCCAGTTCCAAAACAGGGACAGGAAACACCATATATTTT

d_gene: .
j_gene: TRBJ1-1
abundance: .
v_gene: TRBV14
CDR3aa: CASSQGRLSTEAFF
CDR3nt: TGTGCCAGCAGCCAAGGCAGGTTATCCACTGAAGCTTTCTTT

d_gene: .
j_gene: TRBJ1-2
abundance: once
v_gene: TRBV6-5
CDR3aa: CASSYEAEDGYTF
CDR3nt: TGTGCCAGCAGTTACGAGGCAGAGGATGGCTACACCTTC

d_gene: TRBD1
j_gene: TRBJ1-2
abundance: few
v_gene: TRBV4-1
CDR3aa: CASSQLDFTRTGLIYGYTF
CDR3nt: TGCGCCAGCAGCCAACTCGACTTTACTCGGACAGGGCTTATCTATGGCTACACCTTC

d_gene: .
j_gene: TRBJ1-2
abundance: .
v_gene: TRBV5-4
CDR3aa: CASSLGVLRGYTF
CDR3nt: TGTGCCAGCAGCTTGGGAGTCCTCCGTGGCTACACCTTC

d_gene: .
j_gene: TRBJ2-2
abundance: .
v_gene: TRBV7-3
CDR3aa: CASSKRAARSNTGELFF
CDR3nt: TGTGCCAGCAGCAAAAGGGCGGCACGTTCGAACACCGGGGAGCTGTTTTTT

d_gene: .
j_gene: TRBJ1-1
abundance: .
v_gene: TRBV9
CDR3aa: CASSVDRGLNTEAFF
CDR3nt: TGTGCCAGCAGCGTAGATCGGGGTCTGAACACTGAAGCTTTCTTT

d_gene: .
j_gene: TRBJ1-3
abundance: .
v_gene: TRBV2
CDR3aa: CASSVSEYTGSGNTIYF
CDR3nt: TGTGCCAGCAGTGTTTCGGAATACACCGGCTCTGGAAACACCATATATTTT

d_gene: TRBD2
j_gene: TRBJ2-2
abundance: .
v_gene: TRBV5-5
CDR3aa: CASQVWEGTGELFF
CDR3nt: TGTGCCAGCCAAGTGTGGGAGGGCACCGGGGAGCTGTTTTTT

d_gene: TRBD2
j_gene: TRBJ2-1
abundance: .
v_gene: TRBV6-6
CDR3aa: CAIQPAGGVGYNEQFF
CDR3nt: TGTGCCATCCAGCCAGCGGGAGGGGTCGGGTACAATGAGCAGTTCTTC

d_gene: .
j_gene: TRBJ2-1
abundance: .
v_gene: TRBV6-5
CDR3aa: CASSFTGRFDYNEQFF
CDR3nt: TGTGCCAGCAGTTTTACAGGGCGTTTTGACTACAATGAGCAGTTCTTC

d_gene: .
j_gene: TRBJ1-4
abundance: .
v_gene: TRBV21-1
CDR3aa: CASSIRKVSRNEKLFF
CDR3nt: TGTGCCAGCAGCATCAGAAAGGTATCTAGGAATGAAAAACTGTTTTTT

d_gene: TRBD1
j_gene: TRBJ1-1
abundance: few
v_gene: TRBV6-5
CDR3aa: CASSNRGTEAFF
CDR3nt: TGTGCCAGCAGTAACAGGGGGACTGAAGCTTTCTTT

d_gene: .
j_gene: TRBJ1-1
abundance: .
v_gene: TRBV6-5
CDR3aa: CASRFGRMNTEAFF
CDR3nt: TGTGCCAGCCGCTTCGGACGGATGAACACTGAAGCTTTCTTT

d_gene: TRBD2
j_gene: TRBJ2-2
abundance: .
v_gene: TRBV5-5
CDR3aa: CASSSRERNGELFF
CDR3nt: TGTGCCAGCAGCTCGCGGGAGAGGAACGGGGAGCTGTTTTTT

d_gene: TRBD1
j_gene: TRBJ2-5
abundance: .
v_gene: TRBV19
CDR3aa: CASSPLTGRETQYF
CDR3nt: TGTGCCAGTAGTCCTTTGACAGGGCGAGAGACCCAGTACTTC

d_gene: .
j_gene: TRBJ2-7
abundance: .
v_gene: TRBV10-2
CDR3aa: CASRPDGSSYEQYF
CDR3nt: TGCGCCAGCAGACCGGACGGGAGCTCCTACGAGCAGTACTTC

d_gene: .
j_gene: TRBJ1-2
abundance: once
v_gene: TRBV19
CDR3aa: CASSIVGVARGYTF
CDR3nt: TGTGCCAGTAGTATAGTAGGGGTAGCTCGCGGCTACACCTTC

d_gene: .
j_gene: TRBJ1-1
abundance: .
v_gene: TRBV18
CDR3aa: CASSPRATGQNTEAFF
CDR3nt: TGTGCCAGCTCACCCCGGGCGACGGGACAAAACACTGAAGCTTTCTTT

d_gene: .
j_gene: TRBJ2-1
abundance: .
v_gene: TRBV6-1
CDR3aa: CASSPPRGTYNEQFF
CDR3nt: TGTGCCAGCAGTCCACCCCGAGGAACTTACAATGAGCAGTTCTTC

d_gene: TRBD1
j_gene: TRBJ2-3
abundance: .
v_gene: TRBV5-1
CDR3aa: CASSWGTGVDTQYF
CDR3nt: TGCGCCAGCAGCTGGGGGACAGGGGTTGATACGCAGTATTTT

d_gene: TRBD2
j_gene: TRBJ2-7
abundance: .
v_gene: TRBV9
CDR3aa: CASSVGTSGYEQYF
CDR3nt: TGTGCCAGCAGCGTAGGGACTAGCGGTTACGAGCAGTACTTC

d_gene: .
j_gene: TRBJ2-6
abundance: .
v_gene: TRBV18
CDR3aa: CASSTVGTVSGANVLTF
CDR3nt: TGTGCCAGCTCGACGGTCGGGACCGTCTCTGGGGCCAACGTCCTGACTTTC

d_gene: .
j_gene: TRBJ1-4
abundance: once
v_gene: TRBV18
CDR3aa: CASSARRSGFTTNEKLFF
CDR3nt: TGTGCCAGCTCAGCCCGCAGGTCAGGGTTCACAACTAATGAAAAACTGTTTTTT